This T cell receptor (beta chain) was obtained from a study of radiation and T cells in renal cell carcinoma. Whole-study results and caveats: In blood, top tumor clones expanded by 2 weeks, shrinking by 4.

V was cut by 0 bases and J by 1 base, with 8 bases left in between. The CDR3 covers 15 residues. Germline CDR1 and CDR2: SGHRS and YFSETQ. With regard to this clone: Its antigen is as yet unknown.

Noted time point: blood 4 weeks post-SBRT, at nephrectomy. Treatment: 15 Gy SBRT to primary tumor, nephrectomy 4 weeks later. Nephrectomy followed 15 Gy stereotactic body radiation by 4 weeks. Radiation-treated patients gave blood at baseline, week 2 and week 4. TCRdb keeps only in-frame clones here, not all; method: immunoSEQ multiplex PCR. The table includes about 150,000 clones, 70% to 90% detected once. The clonotype was recovered from a woman aged 45-59 years with renal cell carcinoma. The sequencing used blood, collected from a patient whose treatment included radiotherapy and nephrectomy. J is TRBJ2-1 and V is TRBV5-1; D remains unclear. The CDR3 bases are TGCGCCAGCAGCTTGGACGTAACTTCCTACAATGAGCAGTTCTTC. Translation gives CASSLDVTSYNEQFF.